This T cell receptor beta chain stems from a study of T-cell reconstitution after alpha-beta-depleted transplantation in children (dated by TCRdb to 2015 to 2016). Some background on the complete study: Using TCR repertoire profiling, the study followed T-cell immune reconstitution in a quantitative way in children after TCRalphabeta/CD19-depleted allogeneic hematopoietic cell transplantation.

The method behind the library was PCR. Sequencing used an Illumina HiSeq 2500. Molecular barcoding was employed in the preparation of TCR libraries, with unique molecular identifiers being used to normalize TCRbeta repertoire quantification. In-frame beta chains were kept once TCRdb had trimmed the public reads at Q25 with fastp and called clones with MiXCR. When rows share a CDR3 protein, they turn into one entry using the most common DNA and genes. This sample holds 400,000 to 500,000 distinct CDR3 sequences; about a tenth were observed only once. Of the sample, approximately 5% is held by the ten largest clones. Notes on this clonotype: Its recognized antigen is unknown. Nothing much larger sits one base from this clone, and base qualities are not available.

At the junction V is shortened by 4 bases and J by 3 bases, with 13 bases in between. There are 14 amino acids in the CDR3, from cysteine to phenylalanine inclusive. The DNA shown is the 42-base CDR3, in frame from base 1. Sequences SGHAT (CDR1) and FQNNGV (CDR2) are obtained from the germline V gene. Rearrangement joined TRBV11-2 to TRBJ2-7; the D call is possibly TRBD1 or TRBD2, each sharing 5 bases. The receptor comes from a human donor who donated a stem cell graft to a child with acute myeloid leukemia. The specimen was PBMCs from the stem cell graft donor, collected from the stem cell graft. The CDR3 amino acid sequence is: CASSSTAGSYEQYF. The DNA reads TGTGCCAGCAGCTCGACCGCAGGGAGCTACGAGCAGTACTTC.